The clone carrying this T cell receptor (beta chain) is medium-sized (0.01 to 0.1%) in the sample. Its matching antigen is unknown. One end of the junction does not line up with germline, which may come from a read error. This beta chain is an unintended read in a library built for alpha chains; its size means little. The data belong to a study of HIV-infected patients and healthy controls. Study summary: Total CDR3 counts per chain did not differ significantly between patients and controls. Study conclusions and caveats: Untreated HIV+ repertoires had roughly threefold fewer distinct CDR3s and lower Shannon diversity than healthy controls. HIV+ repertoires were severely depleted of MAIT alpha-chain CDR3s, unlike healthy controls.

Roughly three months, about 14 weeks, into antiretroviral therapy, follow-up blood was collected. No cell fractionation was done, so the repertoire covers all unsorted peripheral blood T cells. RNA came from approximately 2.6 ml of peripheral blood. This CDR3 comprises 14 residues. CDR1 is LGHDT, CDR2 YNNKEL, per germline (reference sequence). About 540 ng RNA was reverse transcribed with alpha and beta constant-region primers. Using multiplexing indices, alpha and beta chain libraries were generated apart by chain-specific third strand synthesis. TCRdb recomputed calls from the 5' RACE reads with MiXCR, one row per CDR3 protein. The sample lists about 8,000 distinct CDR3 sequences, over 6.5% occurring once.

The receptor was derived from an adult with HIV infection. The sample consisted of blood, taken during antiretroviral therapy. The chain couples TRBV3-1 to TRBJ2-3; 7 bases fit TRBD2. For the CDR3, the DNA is TGTGCCAGCAACCAAGCGGGGACCACAGATACGCAGTATTTT. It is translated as CASNQAGTTDTQYF.